These 23 T cell receptor beta chains came from one sample sequenced in a study of OX40 agonist ivuxolimab in advanced cancers. Produced via immunoSEQ multiplex PCR; TCRdb's table is partial and in-frame only. The sample contains 55,000 to 75,000 clones, about 85% of which appear only once. Sequenced material: CD4+ or CD8+ T cells sorted from blood, taken in a trial of the OX40 agonist ivuxolimab. These receptors all stem from an adult with an advanced solid tumor such as melanoma, head and neck, liver or kidney cancer.

The chain recombines TRBV5-4 with TRBJ2-1; 7 bases line up with TRBD2. The CDR3 consists of 16 residues. CDR1 SGHNT and CDR2 YYREEE come from the germline V gene (reference sequence). V shed 0 bases and J 1 base; nucleotides not matched to a gene: 4. The CDR3 coding sequence is TGTGCCAGCAGCTTGGGGGCTAGCGGTTCCTACAATGAGCAGTTCTTC. This gives the protein CASSLGASGSYNEQFF.

J is TRBJ2-5 and V is TRBV5-1, with D maybe TRBD1 (5 bases). Looked up from germline, CDR1 is SGHRS and CDR2 is YFSETQ. This CDR3 spans 14 amino acids. V dropped 0 bases and J dropped 1 base, with 7 bases sitting between them. In DNA form, the CDR3 reads TGCGCCAGCAGCTTGGACAGGAGCCAAGAGACCCAGTACTTC. This translates into CASSLDRSQETQYF.

This CDR3 reads CASSLGQAGIYEQYF. For the CDR3, the DNA is TGTGCCAGCAGCTTAGGTCAAGCGGGAATATACGAGCAGTACTTC. This chain connects TRBV7-2 to TRBJ2-7, with TRBD2 matching over 7 bases. The CDR3 length is 15 residues. V lost 1 base to trimming and J lost 4 bases; unmatched junction nucleotides: 7. The V gene's germline CDR1 is SGHTA and CDR2 FQGNSA.

The chain links TRBV4-2 to TRBJ1-1; TRBD1 matches at 9 bases. The CDR3 has 15 amino acids. Germline CDR1 LGHNA, CDR2 YNFKEQ. The V segment lost 3 bases and the J segment 3 bases; nucleotides outside the gene matches: 5. CDR3 protein: CASSQGQGGYTEAFF. CDR3 in DNA: TGTGCCAGCAGCCAGGGACAGGGCGGGTACACTGAAGCTTTCTTT.

The chain joins TRBV6-6 to TRBJ2-3; 7 positions agree with TRBD1. Germline-derived CDR1 and CDR2 are MNHNY and SVGAGI (reference sequence). The CDR3 extends over 15 amino acids. Trimming at V came to 2 bases and at J to 1 base, leaving 3 bases not matched to a gene. The CDR3 loop is CASSYPDRGTDTQYF. The CDR3 bases are TGTGCCAGCAGTTACCCCGACAGGGGCACAGATACGCAGTATTTT.

This chain uses TRBV5-1 with TRBJ1-2; D gene unclear. The CDR3 length is 15 residues. V was shortened by 1 base and J by 0 bases, with 10 bases between the two germline ends. Germline lookup yields CDR1 SGHRS and CDR2 YFSETQ. CDR3 DNA sequence: TGCGCCAGCAGCTTGTTTACGGATTCTAACTATGGCTACACCTTC. Translated, it gives CASSLFTDSNYGYTF.

The chain has TRBV10-3 and TRBJ1-4; D uncertain. CDR3 length: 12 amino acids. Germline V gene lookup returns CDR1 ENHRY and CDR2 SYGVKD. V was pared by 2 bases and J by 9 bases, with 7 bases between. The CDR3 nucleotides are TGTGCCATCAGTGAGAATGAGAAAAAACTGTTTTTT. This translates into CAISENEKKLFF.

This chain joins TRBV10-3 and TRBJ1-6, with 10 bases that match TRBD1. The CDR3 covers 16 residues. V lost 3 bases and J lost 5; bases outside the gene matches: 4. Germline V CDR1 and CDR2: ENHRY, SYGVKD. The CDR3: CAISEGTGANNSPLHF. In nucleotides, the CDR3 is TGTGCCATCAGTGAAGGGACAGGGGCTAATAATTCACCCCTCCACTTT.

The rearrangement joins TRBV7-9 to TRBJ1-1; D is perhaps TRBD1 (6 bases). Germline CDR1 and CDR2: SEHNR and FQNEAQ (reference sequence). This CDR3 is 16 amino acids long. Trimming stripped 5 bases from V and 1 base from J, with 17 bases between. CDR3 in amino acids: CASSRSGGLTNTEAFF. CDR3 sequence (DNA): TGTGCCAGCAGCCGGAGCGGGGGGCTAACGAACACTGAAGCTTTCTTT.

This chain joins TRBV6-5 and TRBJ1-1; possible D gene TRBD1, 6 bases. This CDR3 has 13 amino acids. V lost 6 bases and J lost 3, with 11 bases in between. Looked up from germline, CDR1 is MNHEY and CDR2 is SVGAGI. CDR3 sequence: CASRRGGYTEAFF. The CDR3 nucleotides read TGTGCCAGCAGGAGGGGGGGGTACACTGAAGCTTTCTTT.

V is TRBV18 and J is TRBJ1-5; 7 bases agree with TRBD1. Trimming removed 6 bases from V and 4 bases from J; junction bases left unmatched: 18. The germline V gene encodes CDR1 KGHSH and CDR2 LQKENI. This CDR3 is 18 amino acids long. The CDR3 here is CASSPETGIMVGNQPQHF. CDR3 bases: TGTGCCAGCTCCCCCGAGACAGGGATTATGGTCGGTAATCAGCCCCAGCATTTT.

The rearrangement links TRBV30 to TRBJ2-1, with D possibly called TRBD1 or TRBD2 (5 bases each). The CDR3 loop spans 13 amino acids. Germline V gene data show CDR1 as GTSNPN and CDR2 as SVGIG (reference sequence). V was cut by 3 bases and J by 7 bases, with 13 bases left in between. The CDR3 loop is CAWSRQSGNEQFF. The CDR3 DNA sequence: TGTGCCTGGAGCCGACAGTCGGGAAATGAGCAGTTCTTC.

The genes are TRBV5-8 and TRBJ1-5; no reliable D call. The CDR3 sequence is 14 residues long. The V gene's germline CDR1 is SGHTS and CDR2 YDEGEE. V shed 1 base and J shed 1 base, with 6 bases lying between them. CDR3 sequence: CASSLLHSNQPQHF. CDR3 in DNA: TGTGCCAGCAGCTTGCTACACAGCAATCAGCCCCAGCATTTT.

Notes on this clone: Other nucleotide sequences from this sample produce the same CDR3. The CDR3 spells CASSLGGSGGASRELFF. Written as DNA, the CDR3 is TGTGCCAGCAGCTTAGGGGGTTCGGGGGGCGCTTCCCGGGAGCTGTTTTTT. This chain connects TRBV11-3 to TRBJ2-2, with a tentative D call TRBD2 (7 bases). Germline V gene sequence: CDR1 SGHNT, CDR2 YENEEA. Trimming took off 1 base at V and 9 bases at J, with 21 bases between the two ends. The CDR3 loop spans 17 amino acids. Looking up the rest from reference TRBV11-3 and TRBJ2-2 gives the full variable domain: EAGVVQSPRYKIIEKKQPVAFWCNPISGHNTLYWYLQNLGQGPELLIRYENEEAVDDSQLPKDRFSAERLKGVDSTLKIQPAELGDSAVYLCASSLGGSGGASRELFFGEGSRLTVL.

This clone was detected only once. This rearrangement joins TRBV29-1 to TRBJ2-7, with 8 bases aligning to TRBD1. V gave up 3 bases and J gave up 2 bases; unmatched junction bases: 9. The length of the CDR3 is 15 residues. Germline V gene sequence: CDR1 SQVTM, CDR2 ANQGSEA. The CDR3 region is CSVEGPGTGPYEQYF. CDR3 coding DNA: TGCAGCGTTGAGGGCCCCGGGACAGGCCCCTACGAGCAGTACTTC.

V is TRBV7-2 and J is TRBJ1-2; D remains unclear. CDR1 and CDR2 from the germline V gene are SGHTA and FQGNSA. The CDR3 is 14 residues long. V lost 0 bases and J lost 4, with 9 bases in between. The CDR3 loop is CASSLAQGFYGYTF. CDR3 sequence (DNA): TGTGCCAGCAGCTTAGCGCAAGGGTTCTATGGCTACACCTTC.

The CDR3 loop is CASSDPGGTSGYNEQFF. CDR3 bases: TGCGCCAGCAGTGACCCGGGTGGGACTAGCGGATACAATGAGCAGTTCTTC. This sequence joins TRBV10-2 and TRBJ2-1, with TRBD2 matching over 11 bases. Germline V gene sequence: CDR1 WSHSY, CDR2 SAAADI. The CDR3 consists of 17 residues. V gave up 3 bases and J gave up 4 bases; unmatched junction bases: 8.

This rearrangement joins TRBV6-5 to TRBJ2-1; 8 bases are a match to TRBD2. The CDR3 consists of 14 residues. The V gene end was trimmed by 5 bases and the J gene end by 4 bases; junction bases not matched to a gene: 4. CDR1 and CDR2 from the germline V gene are MNHEY and SVGAGI. CDR3 sequence reads: CASSSGRRYNEQFF. The CDR3 coding sequence is TGTGCCAGCAGTAGCGGGAGAAGGTACAATGAGCAGTTCTTC.

CDR3 sequence: CASSYLLTEGETQYF. The CDR3 region has the DNA TGTGCCAGCAGTTACCTCCTCACGGAAGGGGAGACCCAGTACTTC. J is TRBJ2-5 and V is TRBV6-5; D unclear. CDR3 length equals 15 residues. Germline V gene sequence: CDR1 MNHEY, CDR2 SVGAGI. Trimming stripped 2 bases from V and 5 bases from J, with 15 bases between.

The genes are TRBV7-9 and TRBJ2-7; tentative D call: TRBD1 (5 bases). CDR3 length: 12 residues. Trimming removed 2 bases at V and 7 bases at J, with 9 bases between. Germline V CDR1 and CDR2: SEHNR, FQNEAQ (reference sequence). The CDR3 sequence is CASSLQQGEQYF. The CDR3 DNA reads TGTGCCAGCAGCTTACAGCAGGGAGAGCAGTACTTC.

The genes are TRBV11-2 and TRBJ2-2, with 9 bases lining up with TRBD2. V dropped 0 bases and J dropped 4; count of bases not matched to a gene: 0. Germline values: CDR1 SGHAT, CDR2 FQNNGV. The CDR3 totals 15 residues. The CDR3 nucleotides read TGTGCCAGCAGCTTAGAGACTAGCGGCACCGGGGAGCTGTTTTTT. This codes for CASSLETSGTGELFF.

This clone was seen just once. The genes are TRBV18 and TRBJ1-1; maybe TRBD1 (5 bases). This CDR3 has 14 residues. The V gene lost 0 bases and the J gene lost 4 bases, with 9 bases spanning the gap. The germline V gene encodes CDR1 KGHSH and CDR2 LQKENI. DNA for the CDR3: TGTGCCAGCTCACCACCCGAGGGGATCACTGAAGCTTTCTTT. Its protein product is CASSPPEGITEAFF.

The chain has TRBV7-3 and TRBJ2-3; 10 bases line up with TRBD1. This CDR3 is 17 amino acids long. J gave up 6 bases and V 2 bases, and 11 bases lay outside the gene matches. CDR1 is SGHTA and CDR2 is FQGTGA in the germline V gene. The CDR3, as DNA: TGTGCCAGCAGCTTAGGCAAACGACAGGGGGCGAGGGATACGCAGTATTTT. Its translation is CASSLGKRQGARDTQYF.